The present entry profiles one T cell receptor beta chain with its context. Its specificity is unknown. The data were obtained in a study of T cell responses to AZD1222 COVID-19 vaccine. Sequencing was performed with immunoSEQ multiplex PCR; in TCRdb, only in-frame clones are kept and a portion is missing. The data hold 120,000 or so clones, with around nine tenths observed a single time. Study-wide findings and caveats: Only a handful of AZD1222 recipients, several in all, had baseline seropositivity.

Germline V gene data show CDR1 as LNHDA and CDR2 as SQIVND (reference sequence). V lost 7 bases and J lost 7, with 19 bases in between. The CDR3 length is 14 residues. V gene TRBV19 combines with J gene TRBJ1-2, with D possibly matching TRBD1 (6 bases). The sequences come from peripheral blood, collected on day 0 of AZD1222 vaccination. This TCR came from an adult in good health. The CDR3 reads CASTRRGGVPGYTF. The CDR3 nucleotides read TGTGCCAGTACCCGTAGAGGGGGTGTCCCTGGCTACACCTTC.